These T cell receptor beta chains were read from a single sample in a study of blood T cell repertoires in COVID-19. Sequencing was performed with immunoSEQ multiplex PCR; in TCRdb, only in-frame clones are kept and a portion is missing. The sample includes more than 100,000 clones, around 87% of them seen just once. Source material: peripheral blood. The receptor set was obtained from a man aged 50 or older with active COVID-19. Each CDR3 is given with its conserved first and last residue.

len | j_gene | v_gene | CDR3aa
13 | TRBJ1-5 | TRBV15 | CATAQAMNQPQHF
15 | TRBJ1-1 | TRBV7-9 | CASSLSSVGDTEAFF
12 | TRBJ2-5 | TRBV18 | CASSPTGETQYF
14 | TRBJ1-2 | TRBV5-6 | CASSFRDTNYGYTF
14 | TRBJ1-5 | TRBV6-6 | CASGAAEGNQPQHF
17 | TRBJ2-7 | TRBV7-8 | CASSPFPGQGFSYEQYF
15 | TRBJ1-2 | TRBV6-1 | CASSEARGTGYGYTF
16 | TRBJ2-7 | TRBV19 | CASSIAFPGKIYEQYF
15 | TRBJ1-5 | TRBV6-2/TRBV6-3 | CASSRASYSNQPQHF
14 | TRBJ2-2 | TRBV10-3 | CAISVSGESGELFF
15 | TRBJ2-7 | TRBV3-1/TRBV3-2 | CASSHLAGGLNEQYF
13 | TRBJ1-6 | TRBV4-3 | CASSQDSGSPLHF
15 | TRBJ1-6 | TRBV27 | CASSKTFPLNSPLHF
14 | TRBJ2-7 | TRBV9 | CASSVTGYSYEQYF
18 | TRBJ1-1 | TRBV3-1/TRBV3-2 | CASSSTSRGIQGGTEAFF
13 | TRBJ2-7 | TRBV6-5 | CASRRTGVPSQYF
12 | TRBJ1-2 | TRBV5-6 | CASNQVNYGYTF
14 | TRBJ2-1 | TRBV7-9 | CASSFSSSYNEQFF
14 | TRBJ2-7 | TRBV5-4 | CASSRSGNLYEQYF
13 | TRBJ2-1 | TRBV11-3 | CASSLQGDNEQFF
13 | TRBJ1-2 | TRBV10-3 | CAISTGANYGYTF
15 | TRBJ2-7 | TRBV3-1/TRBV3-2 | CASSQVGQAPYEQYF
14 | TRBJ2-3 | TRBV19 | CASRRTSGTDTQYF
16 | TRBJ2-3 | TRBV9 | CASSTGTSLSTDTQYF
13 | TRBJ1-2 | TRBV30 | CAWSPERVGGYTF
13 | TRBJ2-3 | TRBV12-3/TRBV12-4 | CASRQQIRDTQYF
15 | TRBJ2-7 | TRBV27 | CASRVQGTISYEQYF
15 | TRBJ2-7 | TRBV6-6 | CASSSGPGVFNEQYF
14 | TRBJ1-2 | TRBV10-3 | CAIRSTGLNYGYTF
12 | TRBJ2-7 | TRBV7-2 | CASSLVQDREYF
13 | TRBJ2-7 | TRBV18 | CASSPSASYEQYF
15 | TRBJ1-6 | TRBV4-2 | CASSHRDRENSPLHF
8 | TRBJ1-2 | TRBV20-1 | CSDTGYTF
14 | TRBJ2-3 | TRBV10-2 | CASRAGFSTDTQYF
13 | TRBJ2-7 | TRBV6-5 | CASSRDSLYEQYF
13 | TRBJ1-1 | TRBV19 | CASSNTRGTEAFF
16 | TRBJ1-6 | TRBV11-1 | CASSPTTGVGNSPLHF
15 | TRBJ1-6 | TRBV11-1 | CASSSGQNYNSPLHF
15 | TRBJ2-3 | TRBV18 | CASSPGQGGTDTQYF
15 | TRBJ2-3 | TRBV7-6 | CASSSQGADTDTQYF
14 | TRBJ2-3 | TRBV7-9 | CASSLQGSTDTQYF
14 | TRBJ1-5 | TRBV18 | CASSDSNSNQPQHF
12 | TRBJ1-1 | TRBV9 | CASSVGTGEAFF
15 | TRBJ2-6 | TRBV3-1/TRBV3-2 | CASSQDGIGANVLTF
15 | TRBJ2-3 | TRBV11-2 | CASSSVRGETRTQYF
18 | TRBJ2-7 | TRBV12-2 | CASRLERGYGPTSYEQYF
19 | TRBJ1-5 | TRBV19 | CASSIYGTGGVRSNQPQHF
13 | TRBJ1-1 | TRBV19 | CASSIGASAEAFF
13 | TRBJ2-7 | TRBV2 | CASSEYGGYEQYF
17 | TRBJ2-6 | TRBV19 | CASRQRGLPSGANVLTF
13 | TRBJ1-1 | TRBV15 | CATSMTGGTEAFF
14 | TRBJ1-1 | TRBV5-4 | CASSVGRRNTEAFF
13 | TRBJ1-6 | TRBV6-5 | CASRGTVNSPLHF
15 | TRBJ2-5 | TRBV10-3 | CAISPSGGATETQYF